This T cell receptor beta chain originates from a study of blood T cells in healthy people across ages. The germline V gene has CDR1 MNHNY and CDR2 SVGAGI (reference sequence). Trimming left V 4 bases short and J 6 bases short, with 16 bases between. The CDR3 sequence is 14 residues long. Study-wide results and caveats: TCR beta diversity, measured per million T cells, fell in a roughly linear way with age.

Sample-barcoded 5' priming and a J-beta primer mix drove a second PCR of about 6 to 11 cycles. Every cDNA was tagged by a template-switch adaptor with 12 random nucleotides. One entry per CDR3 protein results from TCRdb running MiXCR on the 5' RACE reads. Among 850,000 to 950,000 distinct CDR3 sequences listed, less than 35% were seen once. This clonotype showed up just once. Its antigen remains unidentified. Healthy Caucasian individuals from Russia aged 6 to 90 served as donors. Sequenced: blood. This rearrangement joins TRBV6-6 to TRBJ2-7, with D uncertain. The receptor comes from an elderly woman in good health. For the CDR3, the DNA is TGTGCCAGCAGTTCCTATGGGGTAGCTCCCGAGCAGTACTTC. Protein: CASSSYGVAPEQYF.